The 32 T cell receptor beta chains below come from one sample, sequenced in a study of T cells in Graves' hyperthyroidism and ophthalmopathy. Researchers amplified the TCR beta CDR3 regions from RNA transcripts. HTBI primers were employed in a first-round RT-PCR of the TCR CDR3. From the multiplex PCR reads, TCRdb called clonotypes with MiXCR, one entry per CDR3 protein. Here the sample spans around 440,000 distinct CDR3 sequences, more than 15% being singletons. The sample comprised blood. Receptors originate from a young woman with Graves' hyperthyroidism.

This clonotype was recorded many times. This chain connects TRBV5-8 to TRBJ2-7, with 10 positions matching TRBD2. The CDR3 is 18 amino acids. Trimming removed 4 bases from V and 0 bases from J; junction bases left unmatched: 13. Germline lookup yields CDR1 SGHTS and CDR2 YDEGEE. This chain's CDR3 is CASSHLGLAGVFSYEQYF. As DNA, the CDR3 is TGTGCCAGCAGCCACCTGGGCCTAGCGGGAGTTTTCTCCTACGAGCAGTACTTC.

In this sample, this clonotype turned up a few times. The V call is TRBV7-9, the J call TRBJ1-1; D unclear. The ends were cut back, 4 bases at V and 0 bases at J, with 6 bases in the middle. Germline CDR1 SEHNR, CDR2 FQNEAQ (reference sequence). There are 13 residues in the CDR3. The CDR3 sequence: CASSSKVNTEAFF. Written as DNA, the CDR3 is TGTGCCAGCAGCTCGAAGGTGAACACTGAAGCTTTCTTT.

The sample holds many counts of this clonotype. The gene calls are TRBV28 and TRBJ2-5; D is possibly TRBD2 (6 bases). Germline assignment: CDR1 MDHEN and CDR2 SYDVKM. CDR3 length: 14 amino acids. V lost 5 bases, J lost 5 bases, and 15 bases lay in between. The CDR3 here is CASSPPGRLETQYF. The CDR3 nucleotides read TGTGCCAGCAGTCCTCCCGGGAGACTGGAGACCCAGTACTTC.

This clonotype was picked up many times. The chain couples TRBV28 to TRBJ2-7; D possibly corresponds to TRBD2 (6 bases). Deletions cut 10 bases from V and 4 bases from J, with 17 bases between. CDR3 size: 13 residues. CDR1 and CDR2 (germline): MDHEN, SYDVKM. CDR3 sequence: CATEGLRGYEQYF. The CDR3 DNA reads TGTGCCACCGAGGGACTCCGTGGGTACGAGCAGTACTTC.

The rearrangement joins TRBV27 to TRBJ2-5, with 11 bases aligning to TRBD2. CDR3 length: 15 residues. Germline V gives CDR1 MNHEY, CDR2 SMNVEV (reference sequence). With V trimmed by 4 bases and J by 3 bases, 4 bases remained unmatched. The CDR3 is CASSSPTSGEETQYF. The CDR3 region has the DNA TGTGCCAGCAGTTCCCCGACTAGCGGGGAAGAGACCCAGTACTTC.

This clonotype came up many times. The DNA for the CDR3 is TGTGCCAGCAGCTTGTCTCATAGCAATCAGCCCCAGCATTTT. Protein sequence: CASSLSHSNQPQHF. The V call is TRBV11-2, the J call TRBJ1-5; D not certain. In germline, CDR1 is SGHAT, CDR2 FQNNGV. The CDR3 covers 14 residues. V dropped 3 bases and J dropped 0 bases, with 6 bases sitting between them.

This clonotype came up many times. This sequence joins TRBV6-1 and TRBJ2-2, with a weak D call TRBD1 (5 bases). This CDR3 is built from 15 residues. Per the germline V gene, CDR1 is MNHNS and CDR2 is SASEGT. V shed 5 bases and J shed 6 bases, with 16 bases lying between them. The CDR3 protein is CASSHRRERSGELFF. CDR3 in DNA: TGTGCCAGCAGTCACCGCAGGGAACGGTCCGGGGAGCTGTTTTTT.

Remarks on this clonotype: Since a much larger clone is just one base distant, this may be a read error. This chain links TRBV7-2 with TRBJ2-7, with 7 bases matching TRBD1. The CDR3 length is 16 residues. Germline V gene data show CDR1 as SGHTA and CDR2 as FQGNSA. In nucleotides, the CDR3 is TGTCCCAGCACCCCCGTCATGAGGGGGCGCCTATACGAGCAGTACTTC. Translating it yields CPSTPVMRGRLYEQYF.

J is TRBJ2-1 and V is TRBV5-6, with a possible D match to TRBD1 (6 bases). The CDR3 runs to 15 residues. Germline V gene lookup returns CDR1 SGHDT and CDR2 YYEEEE. V lost 0 bases and J 4 bases, leaving 11 bases between the germline ends. As DNA, the CDR3 is TGTGCCAGCAGCTTGGTGGACAGAGGGTACAATGAGCAGTTCTTC. It encodes CASSLVDRGYNEQFF.

In its sample, this clonotype was seen once. A much larger clone lies one base from this, so it may be a read error. This chain joins TRBV24-1 and TRBJ2-3; D unclear. CDR3 size: 11 residues. Germline-derived CDR1 and CDR2 are KGHDR and SFDVKD. Between the trimmed V and J ends, which lost 5 bases and 6 bases, there was a span of 5 bases. Here the CDR3 DNA reads TGTGCCACCAGTGGTCGGGATACGCAGTATTTT. Translating gives CATSGRDTQYF.

This clonotype was detected ten times or more. CDR3 DNA sequence: TGCAGTGCTAGAGATCCTGCCCGTTCTATCTATGGCTACACCTTC. Protein product: CSARDPARSIYGYTF. The chain has TRBV20-1 and TRBJ1-2; D is undetermined. Deletions cut 0 bases from V and 4 bases from J, with 15 bases between. CDR1 and CDR2 (germline): DFQATT, SNEGSKA (reference sequence). The CDR3 is made up of 15 amino acids.

CDR3 residues: CASSLLPKASGGAGEQYF. DNA of the CDR3: TGTGCCAGCAGCTTACTGCCCAAGGCTAGCGGGGGGGCCGGCGAGCAGTACTTC. The J gene is TRBJ2-7, the V gene TRBV7-8; 12 bases align to TRBD2. CDR1 SGHVS and CDR2 FQNEAQ come from the germline V gene. The V segment lost 2 bases and the J segment 6 bases; nucleotides outside the gene matches: 14. CDR3 length: 18 amino acids.

This clonotype has only a few counts. The chain employs TRBV18 and TRBJ2-7; no clear D. The CDR3 totals 14 residues. Trimming stripped 2 bases from V and 5 bases from J, with 13 bases between. The germline V gene encodes CDR1 KGHSH and CDR2 LQKENI. This CDR3 is CASSPFPGGHEQYF. Written as DNA, the CDR3 is TGTGCCAGCTCACCATTTCCGGGCGGTCACGAGCAGTACTTC.

This chain links TRBV19 with TRBJ1-6; TRBD1 aligns across 10 bases. Germline V lookup: CDR1 LNHDA, CDR2 SQIVND (reference sequence). V shed 4 bases, J shed 10 bases, and the junction held 7 bases outside the gene matches. The CDR3 length is 15 residues. CDR3 coding DNA: TGTGCCAGTAGTAGCCGGGACAGGGGATGGTCACCCCTCCACTTT. Residues: CASSSRDRGWSPLHF.

This clonotype has just a few counts. Given a much more abundant clone one base away, this may be a read error. The V and J genes are TRBV20-1 and TRBJ2-3, with 12 bases fitting TRBD2. V trimming: 4 bases; J trimming: 4 bases; junction bases outside the gene matches: 3. Germline V gene sequence: CDR1 DFQATT, CDR2 SNEGSKA (reference sequence). This CDR3 is built from 14 residues. The CDR3 protein is CSAKLAGGADTQYF. In DNA, the CDR3 is TGCAGTGCTAAACTAGCGGGGGGCGCAGATACGCAGTATTTT.

This clonotype was counted many times. DNA for the CDR3: TGTGCCAGCAGCCAACGTCGAATGGATCAGCTGGGGGAAGGGAACACTGAAGCTTTCTTT. It is translated as CASSQRRMDQLGEGNTEAFF. V is TRBV27 and J is TRBJ1-1; D perhaps matches TRBD1 (5 bases). The CDR3 has 20 residues. V was cut by 6 bases and J by 1 base, with 30 bases left in between. From germline, CDR1 is MNHEY and CDR2 SMNVEV (reference sequence).

The chain has TRBV2 and TRBJ2-4; D is ambiguous. The V end lost 6 bases, the J end lost 0 bases, and 9 bases lay between the germline ends. CDR3 size: 14 residues. CDR1 and CDR2 from the germline V gene are SNHLY and FYNNEI. CDR3 bases: TGTGCCAGCAGCGGAGAAATAGCCAAAAACATTCAGTACTTC. It encodes CASSGEIAKNIQYF.

This clonotype was picked up many times. V gene TRBV5-6 combines with J gene TRBJ1-1, with 10 bases aligning to TRBD1. Germline V gene data show CDR1 as SGHDT and CDR2 as YYEEEE. V lost 4 bases to trimming and J lost 1 base; unmatched junction nucleotides: 13. CDR3 size: 18 residues. The CDR3 DNA reads TGTGCCAGCAGCCCGTGGGGTGTCGGACAGGGGGGGAACACTGAAGCTTTCTTT. Protein sequence: CASSPWGVGQGGNTEAFF.

The V and J genes are TRBV10-2 and TRBJ1-4, with D unclear. The CDR3 length is 12 residues. Trimming removed 5 bases at V and 8 bases at J, with 9 bases between. Germline V lookup: CDR1 WSHSY, CDR2 SAAADI. The CDR3 spells CASSPLGEKLFF. CDR3 sequence (DNA): TGCGCCAGCAGTCCGTTAGGGGAAAAACTGTTTTTT.

This clonotype came up many times. The gene calls are TRBV3-1 and TRBJ2-3, with a tentative D call TRBD2 (6 bases). The V gene's germline CDR1 is LGHDT and CDR2 YNNKEL (reference sequence). V lost 4 bases and J lost 12, with 23 bases in between. CDR3 length: 15 residues. CDR3 sequence (DNA): TGTGCCAGCAGCCTAACTAATGGGGAGCTAGCGATACAGTATTTT. The encoded protein is CASSLTNGELAIQYF.

This clonotype was found many times. The chain's CDR3 is CASSFWGFSANTGELFF. CDR3 sequence (DNA): TGTGCCAGCAGTTTTTGGGGTTTTAGCGCGAACACCGGGGAGCTGTTTTTT. The rearrangement joins TRBV12-3 or TRBV12-4 to TRBJ2-2; the D gene is possibly TRBD2 (5 bases). The CDR3 is made up of 17 amino acids. Trimming took 3 bases from V and 0 from J, leaving 14 bases between them.

This clonotype was recorded many times. The genes are TRBV20-1 and TRBJ1-5; 7 positions match TRBD1. Germline CDR1 reads DFQATT; CDR2 reads SNEGSKA (reference sequence). The CDR3 is 12 amino acids. Germline trimming cut 2 bases from V and 7 bases from J; bases unmatched to any gene: 2. As DNA, the CDR3 is TGCAGTGCTAGACCAGGGGGACAGCCCCAGCATTTT. It specifies CSARPGGQPQHF.

This chain links TRBV14 with TRBJ1-1; D unclear. V was clipped by 1 base and J by 1 base, with 16 bases between them. This CDR3 spans 17 amino acids. Germline-derived CDR1 and CDR2 are SGHDN and FVKESK. In DNA, the CDR3 is TGTGCCAGCAGCCAAGGACTCATTGGGGAAGGGAACACTGAAGCTTTCTTT. It codes for CASSQGLIGEGNTEAFF. The whole variable domain, remainder taken from reference TRBV14 and TRBJ1-1, is EAGVTQFPSHSVIEKGQTVTLRCDPISGHDNLYWYRRVMGKEIKFLLHFVKESKQDESGMPNNRFLAERTGGTYSTLKVQPAELEDSGVYFCASSQGLIGEGNTEAFFGQGTRLTVV.

The table lists this clonotype with many counts. The V and J genes are TRBV20-1 and TRBJ1-1; TRBD1 might be the D (6 bases). Trimming stripped 5 bases from V and 1 base from J, with 11 bases between. Germline CDR1 is DFQATT and CDR2 is SNEGSKA (reference sequence). This CDR3 contains 13 residues. CDR3 coding DNA: TGCAGTGCTCCGGACAGCCCGAACACTGAAGCTTTCTTT. Its translation is CSAPDSPNTEAFF.

This clonotype was recorded a few times. This CDR3 reads CASSQDFLGYTF. DNA of the CDR3: TGTGCCAGCAGCCAAGATTTTCTTGGCTACACCTTC. The rearrangement joins TRBV4-2 to TRBJ1-2; D call uncertain. The germline gives CDR1 LGHNA, CDR2 YNFKEQ. The V and J ends lost 0 bases and 7 bases respectively, with 6 bases between them. The CDR3 totals 12 residues.

The chain combines TRBV15 with TRBJ2-1; 9 nucleotides match TRBD1. This CDR3 is built from 14 residues. J lost 8 bases, V lost 3 bases, and 5 bases had no gene match. Germline CDR1 LNHNV, CDR2 YYDKDF (reference sequence). CDR3 in DNA: TGTGCCACCAGCAGCCGGGACAGGGAAGATGAGCAGTTCTTC. Its protein is CATSSRDREDEQFF.

This clonotype was detected many times. V and J are TRBV27 and TRBJ2-7; D might be TRBD2 (5 bases). CDR1 and CDR2 (germline): MNHEY, SMNVEV (reference sequence). The CDR3 has 15 residues. V was pared by 0 bases and J by 2 bases, with 11 bases between. The CDR3 spells CASSLSSEGPYEQYF. In DNA, the CDR3 is TGTGCCAGCAGTTTATCTTCCGAGGGCCCCTACGAGCAGTACTTC.

This clonotype was detected a few times. This rearrangement joins TRBV15 to TRBJ2-7; D is possibly TRBD2 (7 bases). CDR3 length: 15 amino acids. Per germline, CDR1 LNHNV and CDR2 YYDKDF (reference sequence). V was trimmed by 7 bases and J by 0 bases, leaving 16 bases between them. CDR3 nucleotide sequence: TGTGCCACCAAACGGGGGCGGGGGAGCTCCTACGAGCAGTACTTC. As protein: CATKRGRGSSYEQYF.

This clonotype has only a few counts. The rearrangement links TRBV5-1 to TRBJ1-2; 9 bases align to TRBD1. V trimming: 7 bases; J trimming: 3 bases; junction bases outside the gene matches: 7. This CDR3 contains 14 residues. CDR1 is SGHRS, CDR2 YFSETQ, per germline. The CDR3 reads CASSQGALDYGYTF. CDR3 DNA sequence: TGCGCCAGCTCACAGGGGGCCCTCGACTATGGCTACACCTTC.

This clonotype was detected many times. The CDR3: CSVPGQGDQYF. In DNA form, the CDR3 reads TGCAGCGTCCCCGGACAGGGTGATCAGTACTTC. The chain couples TRBV29-1 to TRBJ2-4; 8 bases map to TRBD1. V dropped 6 bases and J dropped 12; count of bases not matched to a gene: 7. Germline values: CDR1 SQVTM, CDR2 ANQGSEA. The CDR3 covers 11 residues.

Ten or more counts support this clonotype. A junction boundary mismatches the germline segment, possibly from a read error. The chain employs TRBV28 and TRBJ2-7; TRBD1 agrees at 9 bases. CDR1 is MDHEN and CDR2 is SYDVKM in the germline V gene. The CDR3 sequence is 14 residues long. The CDR3 spells CATSRDREAYEQYF. The CDR3 bases are TGTGCCACCAGTAGGGACAGGGAGGCCTACGAGCAGTACTTC.

This clonotype was recorded many times. The chain carries TRBV14 and TRBJ1-3; no reliable D call. The V gene lost 2 bases and the J gene lost 0 bases, with 8 bases spanning the gap. CDR1 is SGHDN and CDR2 is FVKESK in the germline V gene. The CDR3 totals 15 residues. This CDR3 is CASSQRTASGNTIYF. DNA for the CDR3: TGTGCCAGCAGCCAACGGACGGCCTCTGGAAACACCATATATTTT.